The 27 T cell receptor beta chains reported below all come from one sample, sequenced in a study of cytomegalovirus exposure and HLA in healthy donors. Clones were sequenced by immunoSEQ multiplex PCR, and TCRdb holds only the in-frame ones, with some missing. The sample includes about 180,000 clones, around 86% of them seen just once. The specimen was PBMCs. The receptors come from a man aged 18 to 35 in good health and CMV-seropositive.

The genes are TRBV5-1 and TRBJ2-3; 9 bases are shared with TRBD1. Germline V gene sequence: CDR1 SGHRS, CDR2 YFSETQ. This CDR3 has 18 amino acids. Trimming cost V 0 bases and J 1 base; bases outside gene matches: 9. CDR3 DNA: TGCGCCAGCAGCTTGGGGGGACAGGGTGTCGGGGGCACAGATACGCAGTATTTT. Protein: CASSLGGQGVGGTDTQYF.

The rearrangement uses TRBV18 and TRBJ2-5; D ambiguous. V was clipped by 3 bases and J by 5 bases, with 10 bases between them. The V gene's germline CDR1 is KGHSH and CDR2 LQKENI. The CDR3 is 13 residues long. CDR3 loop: CASSPAVDETQYF. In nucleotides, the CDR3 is TGTGCCAGCTCACCGGCAGTCGATGAGACCCAGTACTTC.

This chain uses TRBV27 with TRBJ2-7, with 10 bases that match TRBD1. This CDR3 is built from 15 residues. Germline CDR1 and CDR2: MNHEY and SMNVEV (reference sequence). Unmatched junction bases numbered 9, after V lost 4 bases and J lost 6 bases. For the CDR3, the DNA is TGTGCCAGCAGTTCGACAGGGGGCCCCTCTCCCGAGCAGTACTTC. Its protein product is CASSSTGGPSPEQYF.

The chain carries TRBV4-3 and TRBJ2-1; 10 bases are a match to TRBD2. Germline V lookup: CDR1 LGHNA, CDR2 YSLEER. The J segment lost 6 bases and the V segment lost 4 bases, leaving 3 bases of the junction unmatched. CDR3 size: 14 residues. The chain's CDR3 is CASSLSGGLNEQFF. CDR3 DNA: TGCGCCAGCAGCCTTAGCGGGGGGCTCAATGAGCAGTTCTTC.

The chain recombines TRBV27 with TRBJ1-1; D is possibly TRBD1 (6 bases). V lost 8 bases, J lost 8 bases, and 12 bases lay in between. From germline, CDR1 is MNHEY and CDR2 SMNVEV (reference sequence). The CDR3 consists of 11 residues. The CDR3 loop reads CASSTGQEAFF. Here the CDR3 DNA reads TGTGCCAGCTCAACAGGACAGGAAGCTTTCTTT.

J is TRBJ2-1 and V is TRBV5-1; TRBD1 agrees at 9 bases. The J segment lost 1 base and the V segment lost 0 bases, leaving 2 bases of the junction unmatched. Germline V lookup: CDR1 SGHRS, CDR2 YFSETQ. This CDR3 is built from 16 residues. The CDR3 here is CASSLEGQGSYNEQFF. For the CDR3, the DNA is TGCGCCAGCAGCTTGGAAGGACAGGGGTCCTACAATGAGCAGTTCTTC.

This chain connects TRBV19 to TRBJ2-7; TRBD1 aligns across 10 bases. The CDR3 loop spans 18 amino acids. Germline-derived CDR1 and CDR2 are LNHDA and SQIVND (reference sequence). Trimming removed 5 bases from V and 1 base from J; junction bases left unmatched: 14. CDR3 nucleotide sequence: TGTGCCAGTAGTTCTCCTGGGACAGGGGAGACTTGGTCCTACGAGCAGTACTTC. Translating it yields CASSSPGTGETWSYEQYF.

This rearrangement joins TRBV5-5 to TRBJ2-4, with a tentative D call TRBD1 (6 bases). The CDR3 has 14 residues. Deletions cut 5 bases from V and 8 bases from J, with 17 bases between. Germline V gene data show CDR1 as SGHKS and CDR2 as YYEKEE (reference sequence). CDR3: CASSLGSGADIQYF. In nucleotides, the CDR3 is TGTGCCAGCAGTCTCGGGTCAGGGGCGGACATTCAGTACTTC.

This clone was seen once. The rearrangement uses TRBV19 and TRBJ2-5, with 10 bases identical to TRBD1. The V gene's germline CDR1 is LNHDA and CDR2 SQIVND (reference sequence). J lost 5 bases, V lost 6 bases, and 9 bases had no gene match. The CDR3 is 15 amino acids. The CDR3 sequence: CASRPRQGALETQYF. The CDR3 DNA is TGTGCCAGTAGACCCCGACAGGGGGCGTTGGAGACCCAGTACTTC.

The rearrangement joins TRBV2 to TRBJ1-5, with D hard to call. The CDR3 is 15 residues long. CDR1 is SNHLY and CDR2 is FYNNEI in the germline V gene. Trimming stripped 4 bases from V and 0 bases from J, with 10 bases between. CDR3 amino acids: CASSVEAYSNQPQHF. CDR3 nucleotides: TGTGCCAGCAGTGTAGAAGCATATAGCAATCAGCCCCAGCATTTT.

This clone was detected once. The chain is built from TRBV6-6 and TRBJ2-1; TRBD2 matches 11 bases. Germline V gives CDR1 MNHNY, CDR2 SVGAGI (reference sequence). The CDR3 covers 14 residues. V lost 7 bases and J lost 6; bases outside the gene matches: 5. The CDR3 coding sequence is TGTGCCAGCACCTATACTAGCGGGAGCAATGAGCAGTTCTTC. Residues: CASTYTSGSNEQFF.

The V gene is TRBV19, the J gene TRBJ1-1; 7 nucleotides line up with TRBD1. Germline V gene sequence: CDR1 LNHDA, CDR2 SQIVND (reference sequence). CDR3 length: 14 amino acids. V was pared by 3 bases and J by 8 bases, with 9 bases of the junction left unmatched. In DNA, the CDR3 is TGTGCCAGTAGTATGCGCGGGGACAGCAAAGAAGCTTTCTTT. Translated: CASSMRGDSKEAFF.

The CDR3: CAISEPTGVRRGYTF. CDR3 DNA sequence: TGTGCCATCAGTGAGCCCACAGGGGTTCGTCGGGGCTACACCTTC. V usage is TRBV10-3 and J usage is TRBJ1-2, with 7 positions matching TRBD1. CDR3 length: 15 amino acids. Germline V lookup: CDR1 ENHRY, CDR2 SYGVKD. After removal of 2 bases from V and 8 bases from J, the junction contained 11 bases not matched to a gene.

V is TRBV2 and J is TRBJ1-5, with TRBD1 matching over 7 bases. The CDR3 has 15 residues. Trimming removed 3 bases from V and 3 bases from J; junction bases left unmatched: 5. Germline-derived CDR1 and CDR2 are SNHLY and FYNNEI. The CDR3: CASSDRGSPNQPQHF. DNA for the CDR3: TGTGCCAGCAGTGACAGGGGGTCCCCCAATCAGCCCCAGCATTTT.

The CDR3 loop is CASSESGSGADTQYF. The CDR3 coding sequence is TGTGCCAGCAGTGAAAGCGGGAGCGGGGCAGATACGCAGTATTTT. The chain carries TRBV6-4 and TRBJ2-3; 8 nucleotides match TRBD2. Looked up from germline, CDR1 is MRHNA and CDR2 is SNTAGT. V dropped 3 bases and J dropped 4; count of bases not matched to a gene: 6. This CDR3 comprises 15 residues.

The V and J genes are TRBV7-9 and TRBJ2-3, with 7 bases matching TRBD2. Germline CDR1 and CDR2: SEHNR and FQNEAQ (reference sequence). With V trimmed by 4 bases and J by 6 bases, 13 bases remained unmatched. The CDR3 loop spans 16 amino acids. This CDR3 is CASSSPSSGGGDTQYF. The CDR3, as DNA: TGTGCCAGCAGCTCCCCCAGTAGTGGCGGGGGTGATACGCAGTATTTT. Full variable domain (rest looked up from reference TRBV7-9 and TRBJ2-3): DTGVSQNPRHKITKRGQNVTFRCDPISEHNRLYWYRQTLGQGPEFLTYFQNEAQLEKSRLLSDRFSAERPKGSFSTLEIQRTEQGDSAMYLCASSSPSSGGGDTQYFGPGTRLTVL.

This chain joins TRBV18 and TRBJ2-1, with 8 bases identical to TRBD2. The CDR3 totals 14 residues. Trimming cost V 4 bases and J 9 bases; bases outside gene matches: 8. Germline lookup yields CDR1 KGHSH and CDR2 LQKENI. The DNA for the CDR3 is TGTGCCAGCTCACAGAGCGGGGGTAGCCGTGAGCAGTTCTTC. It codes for CASSQSGGSREQFF.

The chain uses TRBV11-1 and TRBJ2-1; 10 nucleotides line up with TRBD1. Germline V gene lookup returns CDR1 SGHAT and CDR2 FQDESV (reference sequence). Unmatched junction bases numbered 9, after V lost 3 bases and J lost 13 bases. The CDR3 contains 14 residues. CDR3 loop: CASSFFGTGVSQFF. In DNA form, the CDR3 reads TGTGCCAGCAGCTTTTTTGGGACAGGGGTGAGCCAGTTCTTC.

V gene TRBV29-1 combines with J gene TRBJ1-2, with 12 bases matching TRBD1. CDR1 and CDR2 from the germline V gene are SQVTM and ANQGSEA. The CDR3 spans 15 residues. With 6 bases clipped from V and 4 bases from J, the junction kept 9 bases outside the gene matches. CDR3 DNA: TGCAGCGTGGCCAAGGGGACAGGGGGCTTCTATGGCTACACCTTC. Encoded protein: CSVAKGTGGFYGYTF.

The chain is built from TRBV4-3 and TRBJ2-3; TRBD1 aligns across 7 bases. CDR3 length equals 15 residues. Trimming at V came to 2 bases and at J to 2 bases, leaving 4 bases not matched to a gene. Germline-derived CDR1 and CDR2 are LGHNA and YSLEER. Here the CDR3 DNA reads TGCGCCAGCAGCCAATCACAGGGGTACACAGATACGCAGTATTTT. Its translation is CASSQSQGYTDTQYF.

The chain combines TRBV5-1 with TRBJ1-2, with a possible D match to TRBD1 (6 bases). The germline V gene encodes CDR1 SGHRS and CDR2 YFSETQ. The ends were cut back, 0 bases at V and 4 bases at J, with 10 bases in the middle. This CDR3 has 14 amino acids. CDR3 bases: TGCGCCAGCAGCTTGGCACAGGGTATCTATGGCTACACCTTC. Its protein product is CASSLAQGIYGYTF.

The CDR3 DNA reads TGCGCCAGCAGCCGGCGACAGGGGATCAGCTATGGCTACACCTTC. It is translated as CASSRRQGISYGYTF. This chain links TRBV4-3 with TRBJ1-2; TRBD1 agrees at 8 bases. Germline V gene sequence: CDR1 LGHNA, CDR2 YSLEER. The junction had 8 bases not matched to a gene; V was cut back by 4 bases and J by 4 bases. The CDR3 consists of 15 residues.

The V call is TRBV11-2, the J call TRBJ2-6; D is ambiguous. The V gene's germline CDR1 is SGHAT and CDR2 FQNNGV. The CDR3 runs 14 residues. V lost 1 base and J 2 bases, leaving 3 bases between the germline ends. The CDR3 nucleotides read TGTGCCAGCAGCTTAGTAGCTGGGGCCAACGTCCTGACTTTC. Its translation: CASSLVAGANVLTF.

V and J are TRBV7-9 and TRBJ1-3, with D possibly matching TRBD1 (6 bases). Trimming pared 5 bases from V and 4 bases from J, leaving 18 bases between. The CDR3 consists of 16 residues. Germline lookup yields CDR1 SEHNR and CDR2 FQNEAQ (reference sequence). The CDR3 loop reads CASSPPTGLEGNTIYF. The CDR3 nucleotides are TGTGCCAGCAGCCCCCCAACAGGGCTCGAAGGAAACACCATATATTTT.

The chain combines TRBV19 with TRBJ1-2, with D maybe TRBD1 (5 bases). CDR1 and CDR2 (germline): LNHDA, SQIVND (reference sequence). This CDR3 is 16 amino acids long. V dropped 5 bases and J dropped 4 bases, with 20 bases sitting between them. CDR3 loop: CASSPLQPGNPYGYTF. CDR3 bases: TGTGCCAGTAGTCCATTACAACCAGGGAACCCCTATGGCTACACCTTC.

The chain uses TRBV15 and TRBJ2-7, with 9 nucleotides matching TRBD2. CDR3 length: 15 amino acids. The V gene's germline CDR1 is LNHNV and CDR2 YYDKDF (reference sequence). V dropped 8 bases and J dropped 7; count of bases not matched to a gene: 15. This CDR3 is CATGAGGLYSREQYF. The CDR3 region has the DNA TGTGCCACCGGGGCGGGAGGGCTTTATTCGAGGGAGCAGTACTTC.

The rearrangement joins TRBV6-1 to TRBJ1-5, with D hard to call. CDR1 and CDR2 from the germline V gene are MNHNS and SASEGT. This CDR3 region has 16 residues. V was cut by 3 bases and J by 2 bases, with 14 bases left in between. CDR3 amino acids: CASSEISTRGNQPQHF. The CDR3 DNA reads TGTGCCAGCAGTGAGATATCGACGAGGGGCAATCAGCCCCAGCATTTT.